This TCR beta chain comes out of a study of T cell responses to AZD1222 COVID-19 vaccine. Study-wide context: Both about-4-week and about-12-week second-dose recipients were combined.

General study points: Baseline antibody screening turned up just a handful of seropositive AZD1222 recipients. Variant regions that are unmutated are reportedly the target of nearly half of spike-specific TCRs. Researchers report vaccine-associated CD4 TCRs spanning spike, with dominance at 160-218 and 743-854.

Here immunoSEQ multiplex PCR was the method, and the copy in TCRdb shows in-frame clones only, minus some. This table has about 110,000 clones, 70% to 90% appearing once. As concerns this clone: What it binds is unknown.

The sample in question was peripheral blood, obtained on day 0 of AZD1222 vaccination. The sequence was obtained from an adult in good health.

The CDR3 loop reads CASSQAAGTGYEQYF. CDR3 DNA sequence: TGCGCCAGCAGCCAAGCGGCCGGGACGGGGTACGAGCAGTACTTC. The chain has TRBV4-1 and TRBJ2-7; D is tentatively TRBD1 or TRBD2 (5 bases each). CDR1 and CDR2 from the germline V gene are MGHRA and YSYEKL. Trimming cost V 1 base and J 4 bases, with 14 bases left between them. CDR3 size: 15 residues.